This T cell receptor beta chain was observed in a study of blood T cell repertoires in COVID-19 (dated by TCRdb to 2018 to 2021). Study-level background: The collaborator samples originated in the United States, Italy and Spain and spanned the acute and convalescent phases of COVID-19. The dataset comprised deeply sampled blood TCRbeta repertoires from subjects exposed to, actively infected with, or recovered from COVID-19. The sample metadata nearly always contained a de-identified subject ID, COVID-19 status, age in years and sex. Where available, HLA class I and class II types were obtained from metadata supplied by the sample provider rather than from assay-based typing. The prospective study material was composed of cDNA or gDNA derived from T cells, B-cell-depleted T cells, or PBMCs. The samples were drawn from the first 160 participants of the ongoing ImmuneRACE study and from about 1,200 subjects provided by 6 global collaborators. A freely available public database, intended as a resource for researchers studying the immune response to SARS-CoV-2, is where the repertoires were released.

In Seattle, one collaborating source enrolled patients while the infection was active and tracked those patients longitudinally over the course of disease. The collaborating institutions used their own protocols to collect whole blood in K2EDTA tubes. Collaborator samples were shipped for TCRbeta analysis as frozen whole blood, isolated PBMCs, or DNA extracted from either sample type. TCRbeta CDR3 regions were amplified from genomic DNA using the immunoSEQ Assay, a bias-controlled multiplex PCR. Turning to the authors' computational methods: The number of nucleated cells in each sample was estimated from the amplification of reference gene primers within the assay. To quantify the absolute abundance of each unique TCRbeta CDR3 rearrangement, sequence reads were collapsed and filtered. Productive Simpson clonality was computed per sample as the square root of Simpson's diversity index over productive rearrangements. Sourced from immuneACCESS, this table was stored by TCRdb with only in-frame sequences that have V and J called. A share of the clones is absent; for the studies checked, an unresolved V gene accounts for under half, and the remainder has no known explanation. That table furnishes V, J and clone size, whereas the DNA furnished D and trimming. For this sample the table gives about 240,000 clones, of which 81% were detected only once. Together, the top ten hold around 7% of the sample.

V is reduced by 0 bases and J by 0 bases, leaving a spacing of 9 bases between them. Via the germline V gene (reference sequence), CDR1 is LGHDT and CDR2 YNNKEL. The CDR3 goes from the cysteine to the phenylalanine over 16 residues. The read is trimmed to its CDR3 DNA, 48 bases read in frame from base 1. Here is what the overall study found, with its caveats: The quantity of clinical and demographic metadata differed by source and by participant and was supplied without curation.

This clone was counted between two and nine times. The clone's antigen remains unknown. Base qualities are missing; no much larger clone stands one base away. The sequence was obtained from a woman older than 75 with COVID-19, enrolled during active disease. Sequencing was done on a sample of peripheral blood. The rearrangement joined TRBV3-1 (or the pseudogene TRBV3-2) to TRBJ1-3, with no confidently assigned D gene. The CDR3 has the sequence CASSQESRLSGNTIYF. The nucleotide sequence is given as TGTGCCAGCAGCCAAGAGAGCAGGCTCTCTGGAAACACCATATATTTT.